These T cell receptor beta chains were read from a single sample in a study of T-cell reconstitution after alpha-beta-depleted transplantation in children. Each CDR3 protein gets one entry after TCRdb re-called the PCR reads with MiXCR. Altogether 65,000 to 70,000 distinct CDR3 sequences are present, 4% to 5% being singletons, with the ten largest covering 15% to 20%. The sequencing used PBMCs, mostly from graft donor cells, collected 180 days after TCRalphabeta/CD19-depleted stem cell transplant. Receptors originate from a boy in the first two years of life who had a stem cell transplant for acute myeloid leukemia, so the T cells may come from the graft donor. Each CDR3 is given with its conserved first and last residue. The order of the fields is J gene, D gene, V gene, clone size, CDR3 protein, CDR3 DNA. The D gene is left open where the match is weak. The size field is filled for only some rows; it gives once, few, many or a size class.

TRBJ2-1	TRBD2	TRBV20-1	many	CSASPSGGQNEQFF	TGCAGTGCTAGTCCTAGCGGGGGACAGAATGAGCAGTTCTTC
TRBJ2-5	TRBD2	TRBV12-3/TRBV12-4	many	CASSLSVRGVRETQYF	TGTGCCAGCAGTTTAAGCGTTCGGGGGGTACGGGAGACCCAGTACTTC
TRBJ2-7	.	TRBV11-3	many	CASSLLEPSYEQYF	TGTGCCAGCAGCCTTCTGGAGCCCTCCTACGAGCAGTACTTC
TRBJ2-1	.	TRBV23-1	many	CASSQLEGSSYNEQFF	TGCGCCAGCAGTCAATTGGAGGGTAGCTCCTACAATGAGCAGTTCTTC
TRBJ1-4	TRBD1	TRBV12-3/TRBV12-4	many	CASSLALGQGAERKLFF	TGTGCCAGCAGTTTAGCGCTGGGACAGGGGGCTGAGAGGAAACTGTTTTTT
TRBJ1-4	TRBD1	TRBV10-3	many	CAISESRQGDFEKLFF	TGTGCCATCAGTGAGTCCCGGCAGGGGGACTTTGAAAAACTGTTTTTT
TRBJ2-2	TRBD2	TRBV4-1	many	CASSQVHLGGANTGELFF	TGCGCCAGCAGCCAAGTTCATCTCGGGGGGGCGAACACCGGGGAGCTGTTTTTT
TRBJ1-3	TRBD1	TRBV20-1	many	CSAQGVGDTIYF	TGCAGTGCTCAGGGGGTTGGAGACACCATATATTTT
TRBJ1-2	.	TRBV6-1	.	CASSEQQNYGYTF	TGTGCCAGCAGTGAGCAACAGAACTATGGCTACACCTTC
TRBJ2-1	.	TRBV7-3	many	CASSSRGALFNEQFF	TGTGCCAGCAGCTCCAGGGGTGCCCTCTTTAATGAGCAGTTCTTC